This TCR beta chain was obtained from a study of shared clonotypes between healthy human individuals. Study-wide results and limits: The sampled material consisted only of blood, and tissue repertoires are likely to differ.

This CDR3 has 16 amino acids. Germline lookup yields CDR1 MNHNS and CDR2 SASEGT. The trim removed 1 base at V and 8 bases at J, leaving 5 bases unmatched. In the case of this clone: Its antigen is unidentified.

Unsorted samples, those not sorted, used roughly 87 million PBMCs for genomic DNA. It was across several immunoSEQ plates that each subset's genomic DNA was evenly split. Input per replicate PCR of unsorted PBMC was around 0.3 ug DNA, corresponding to tens of thousands of T cell genomes. Method: immunoSEQ multiplex PCR; TCRdb's copy keeps in-frame clones and lacks some. The table records around 510,000 clones, roughly 79% of them present only once. The source material was PBMCs. The chain recombines TRBV6-1 with TRBJ2-1, with 13 bases lining up with TRBD2. The clonotype was recovered from a woman in her thirties or forties in good health. Some clones in this sample may be carry-over from other donors' samples. The CDR3 sequence is CASSEGRGLAGYEQFF. CDR3 bases: TGTGCCAGCAGTGAAGGGAGGGGACTAGCGGGATATGAGCAGTTCTTC.